These 21 T cell receptor beta chains came from one sample sequenced in a study of T-cell reconstitution after alpha-beta-depleted transplantation in children. TCRbeta library preparation incorporated unique molecular identifiers. TCRdb passed the PCR reads through MiXCR, listing each CDR3 protein once. Of about 200,000 distinct CDR3 sequences in the sample, approximately 6.8% were seen once. This sample comprised PBMCs, obtained before TCRalphabeta/CD19-depleted stem cell transplant. Receptors were obtained from a girl under three years old with combined immunodeficiency, due to receive a stem cell transplant.

This clonotype was detected many times. The V gene is TRBV20-1, the J gene TRBJ1-6; TRBD1 aligns across 8 bases. The V gene end was trimmed by 4 bases and the J gene end by 9 bases; junction bases not matched to a gene: 5. The CDR3 extends over 13 amino acids. Germline lookup yields CDR1 DFQATT and CDR2 SNEGSKA (reference sequence). The CDR3 DNA sequence: TGCAGTGCTACCCGGACAGGGCGTTCACCCCTCCACTTT. As protein: CSATRTGRSPLHF.

This clonotype has a handful of counts. One junction end disagrees with the germline gene, perhaps due to a read error. The chain has TRBV7-2 and TRBJ2-4; D is possibly TRBD2 (7 bases). Germline-derived CDR1 and CDR2 are SGHTA and FQGNSA. CDR3 length equals 12 residues. CDR3 sequence reads: CASSSRGGPVHF. The CDR3 coding sequence is TGTGCCAGCAGCTCGAGGGGGGGGCCGGTACACTTC.

On this clonotype itself: This may arise from a read error, as a much more abundant clone is one base away. The V call is TRBV7-8, the J call TRBJ2-7; maybe TRBD2 (6 bases). The CDR3 length is 14 residues. The germline gives CDR1 SGHVS, CDR2 FQNEAQ. The CDR3 nucleotides read TGTGTCAGCAGCCGAATGGGCGGGATCAACGAGCAGTACTTC. It encodes CVSSRMGGINEQYF.

This clonotype was seen repeatedly, ten times or more. The V and J genes are TRBV20-1 and TRBJ1-4; 7 bases match TRBD1. CDR3 length equals 13 residues. Trimming took 1 base from V and 8 from J; bases not matched to a gene: 4. Germline V CDR1 and CDR2: DFQATT, SNEGSKA (reference sequence). DNA for the CDR3: TGCAGTGCTAGAGGACAGGGCGGCGAAAAACTGTTTTTT. Protein product: CSARGQGGEKLFF.

There are many counts of this clonotype. A read error may account for a junction end that differs from germline. This rearrangement joins TRBV7-9 to TRBJ2-5; a possible D gene is TRBD2 (5 bases). This CDR3 spans 14 amino acids. CDR1 SEHNR and CDR2 FQNEAQ come from the germline V gene (reference sequence). CDR3 sequence reads: CASSSVGNQEAQYF. CDR3 nucleotides: TGTGCCAGCAGCTCAGTCGGGAATCAAGAGGCCCAGTACTTC.

This clonotype was picked up many times. The chain carries TRBV20-1 and TRBJ2-7; tentative D call: TRBD2 (7 bases). With 0 bases removed from V and 4 bases from J, the gap between germline ends came to 22 bases. The CDR3 has 17 residues. Germline CDR1 and CDR2: DFQATT and SNEGSKA (reference sequence). DNA for the CDR3: TGCAGTGCTAGAGATCACAAGAGAACAGGGAGGGCTTACGAGCAGTACTTC. This sequence encodes CSARDHKRTGRAYEQYF.

This chain joins TRBV3-1 and TRBJ2-1; D is perhaps TRBD1 (5 bases). Germline V lookup: CDR1 LGHDT, CDR2 YNNKEL (reference sequence). Between the trimmed V and J ends, which lost 3 bases and 6 bases, there was a span of 21 bases. There are 17 residues in the CDR3. The CDR3 coding sequence is TGTGCCAGCAGCCATGATTTCACAGGTTTGGGGTTCAATGAGCAGTTCTTC. Its translation: CASSHDFTGLGFNEQFF.

This clonotype was found a few times. The chain employs TRBV28 and TRBJ2-2; D remains ambiguous. CDR3 size: 15 residues. The germline V and J ends were trimmed by 1 base and 5 bases, with 11 bases remaining between them. Per the germline V gene, CDR1 is MDHEN and CDR2 is SYDVKM. The CDR3 nucleotides are TGTGCCAGCAGTTTATCCGTCCCTGGAACCGGGGAGCTGTTTTTT. Its protein is CASSLSVPGTGELFF. The complete variable domain, with remaining parts taken from reference TRBV28 and TRBJ2-2, reads DVKVTQSSRYLVKRTGEKVFLECVQDMDHENMFWYRQDPGLGLRLIYFSYDVKMKEKGDIPEGYSVSREKKERFSLILESASTNQTSMYLCASSLSVPGTGELFFGEGSRLTVL.

This clonotype was found many times. The rearrangement links TRBV14 to TRBJ2-1; D may be TRBD2 (6 bases). The V gene's germline CDR1 is SGHDN and CDR2 FVKESK. Between the trimmed V and J ends, which lost 1 base and 2 bases, there was a span of 24 bases. The CDR3 is 20 residues long. CDR3 sequence reads: CASSQVFSSPDYPTYNEQFF. CDR3 nucleotide sequence: TGTGCCAGCAGCCAAGTTTTTTCGTCCCCGGACTACCCTACCTACAATGAGCAGTTCTTC.

This clonotype was recorded at least ten times. The J gene is TRBJ2-1, the V gene TRBV20-1; 9 bases fit TRBD2. Per germline, CDR1 DFQATT and CDR2 SNEGSKA (reference sequence). V dropped 8 bases and J dropped 9; count of bases not matched to a gene: 14. CDR3 length: 14 residues. The CDR3 coding sequence is TGCAGTCCACAGGGAAGCGGGGGGCGGGGTGAGCAGTTCTTC. Translating gives CSPQGSGGRGEQFF.

CDR3 region: CASGQGNTEAFF. DNA for the CDR3: TGTGCCAGTGGACAGGGGAACACTGAAGCTTTCTTT. The J gene is TRBJ1-1, the V gene TRBV6-2 or TRBV6-3; 8 bases fit TRBD1. The germline gives CDR1 MNHEY, CDR2 SVGEGT. The CDR3 is 12 residues long. J lost 1 base, V lost 9 bases, and 1 base had no gene match.

There are many counts of this clonotype. The rearrangement joins TRBV2 to TRBJ2-1; D unclear. Germline loops: CDR1 SNHLY, CDR2 FYNNEI. The CDR3 runs 12 residues. Trimming cost V 6 bases and J 6 bases, with 9 bases left between them. This CDR3 reads CASSWASNEQFF. CDR3 coding DNA: TGTGCCAGCAGCTGGGCCTCCAATGAGCAGTTCTTC.

This clonotype was seen repeatedly, ten times or more. The chain links TRBV12-3 or TRBV12-4 to TRBJ2-1; TRBD2 matches at 8 bases. V was clipped by 1 base and J by 5 bases; unmatched bases: 7. The CDR3 covers 16 residues. CDR3 region: CASSLVAGFKDNEQFF. CDR3 nucleotide sequence: TGTGCCAGCAGTTTAGTAGCGGGATTCAAGGACAATGAGCAGTTCTTC.

This clonotype was counted at least ten times. The genes are TRBV29-1 and TRBJ2-1; D possibly corresponds to TRBD2 (5 bases). This CDR3 has 15 residues. Per the germline V gene, CDR1 is SQVTM and CDR2 is ANQGSEA. The V end was cut by 3 bases, the J end by 4 bases, with 16 bases between. In DNA form, the CDR3 reads TGCAGCGTTGAGGTTAGCGAGTATGAGTACAATGAGCAGTTCTTC. Protein: CSVEVSEYEYNEQFF.

This clonotype has ten or more counts. The chain joins TRBV29-1 to TRBJ2-1; 10 nucleotides align to TRBD2. Germline V gene data show CDR1 as SQVTM and CDR2 as ANQGSEA. The CDR3 is 17 amino acids. V was pared by 0 bases and J by 3 bases, with 8 bases of the junction left unmatched. CDR3 sequence: CSVEDLEREGLYNEQFF. DNA for the CDR3: TGCAGCGTTGAAGATCTTGAGCGGGAGGGACTCTACAATGAGCAGTTCTTC.

Many counts were recorded for this clonotype. The rearrangement joins TRBV4-1 to TRBJ2-1, with 11 bases matching TRBD2. Germline V gene sequence: CDR1 MGHRA, CDR2 YSYEKL. The CDR3 sequence is 15 residues long. Trimming removed 4 bases from V and 10 bases from J; junction bases left unmatched: 9. Here the CDR3 reads CASSPVAGGPKEQFF. The CDR3 DNA sequence: TGCGCCAGCAGCCCTGTAGCGGGGGGGCCTAAGGAGCAGTTCTTC.

This clonotype has ten or more counts. The chain links TRBV29-1 to TRBJ1-1; unclear D gene. V was cut by 2 bases and J by 1 base, with 23 bases left in between. Germline CDR1 reads SQVTM; CDR2 reads ANQGSEA. This CDR3 contains 18 residues. The CDR3 region is CSVEWEMDAQKKNTEAFF. The CDR3 nucleotides are TGCAGCGTTGAATGGGAGATGGACGCCCAGAAGAAGAACACTGAAGCTTTCTTT.

This clonotype has ten or more counts. The CDR3 nucleotides read TGCGCCAGCAGCTTGGAGGAACCCCCGGACGTTCAGTACTTC. Translated: CASSLEEPPDVQYF. The rearrangement uses TRBV5-1 and TRBJ2-4, with unresolved D. Germline V CDR1 and CDR2: SGHRS, YFSETQ. V lost 0 bases and J lost 11, with 15 bases in between. This CDR3 comprises 14 residues.

This clonotype appeared a few times. The chain carries TRBV9 and TRBJ2-2, with 15 bases that match TRBD2. Germline CDR1 reads SGDLS; CDR2 reads YYNGEE. CDR3 length: 18 amino acids. The trim removed 3 bases at V and 0 bases at J, leaving 3 bases unmatched. The CDR3 sequence is CASSAGLAGGANTGELFF. The DNA of the CDR3 is TGTGCCAGCAGCGCGGGACTAGCGGGGGGCGCGAACACCGGGGAGCTGTTTTTT.

In this sample, this clonotype turned up many times. V is TRBV4-3 and J is TRBJ2-7; D uncertain. Between the trimmed V and J ends, which lost 3 bases and 7 bases, there was a span of 22 bases. The CDR3 covers 16 residues. Germline V gene sequence: CDR1 LGHNA, CDR2 YSLEER. CDR3 residues: CASSQARSRRTWEQYF. CDR3 DNA: TGCGCCAGCAGCCAGGCTAGGTCTCGTAGAACTTGGGAGCAGTACTTC.

This clonotype occurred many times. The V and J genes are TRBV9 and TRBJ2-1, with D unclear. This CDR3 comprises 12 residues. Per the germline V gene, CDR1 is SGDLS and CDR2 is YYNGEE. The V end lost 0 bases, the J end lost 7 bases, and 5 bases lay between the germline ends. CDR3 nucleotide sequence: TGTGCCAGCAGCGTAGCTGGGAATGAGCAGTTCTTC. This encodes CASSVAGNEQFF.